The T cell receptor (beta chain) described here comes from a study of Graves' ophthalmopathy and Graves' hyperthyroidism. Scientists amplified the TCR beta CDR3 regions from RNA transcripts. HTBI-primed first-round RT-PCR preceded second-round multiplex PCR. MiXCR was run by TCRdb on the multiplex PCR reads, yielding one entry per CDR3 protein. The table records about 370,000 distinct CDR3 sequences, about 18% of them present only once. This clonotype was observed many times. The diagnosis combined clinical symptoms, thyroxine, TRAb, thyroid ultrasound and orbital computed tomography scans. V was clipped by 4 bases and J by 7 bases; unmatched bases: 7. The germline gives CDR1 MGHDK, CDR2 SYGVNS. This CDR3 contains 15 residues.

The chain links TRBV25-1 to TRBJ1-6, with 7 bases lining up with TRBD1. The clonotype originates from an adult woman with stable Graves' hyperthyroidism. Input material: peripheral blood. The CDR3 DNA is TGTGCCAGCAGTGTAGGGACAGACGTAAATTCACCCCTCCACTTT. It encodes CASSVGTDVNSPLHF.